These 3 T cell receptor beta chains originate from one sample sequenced in a study of shared clonotypes between healthy human individuals. Here immunoSEQ multiplex PCR was the method, and the copy in TCRdb shows in-frame clones only, minus some. The data show 2 million to 2.5 million clones, more than 90% seen once. The sample taken for sequencing was naive CD4+ T cells sorted from blood. This sample's subset: CD45RA+ positively selected. The origin of the receptors is a man aged 18 to 30 in good health.

This chain connects TRBV18 to TRBJ1-1; the D gene is possibly TRBD1 (5 bases). This CDR3 spans 15 amino acids. V gave up 0 bases and J gave up 5 bases, with 13 bases separating them. The germline V gene has CDR1 KGHSH and CDR2 LQKENI. The CDR3 DNA reads TGTGCCAGCTCACCACCTGTGGCAGGGTGGACTGAAGCTTTCTTT. Amino acids: CASSPPVAGWTEAFF.

V is TRBV29-1 and J is TRBJ2-2; the D gene is possibly TRBD2 (5 bases). In germline, CDR1 is SQVTM, CDR2 ANQGSEA. Between the trimmed V and J ends, which lost 4 bases and 5 bases, there was a span of 14 bases. This CDR3 comprises 14 residues. CDR3 residues: CSVAWFGITGELFF. The CDR3 nucleotides read TGCAGCGTTGCGTGGTTCGGGATTACCGGGGAGCTGTTTTTT.

Note on this clone: Other DNA sequences from this sample encode an identical CDR3 as well. The gene calls are TRBV7-2 and TRBJ2-3; D not resolved. The CDR3 totals 12 residues. The ends were cut back, 3 bases at V and 6 bases at J, with 7 bases in the middle. Germline V gene lookup returns CDR1 SGHTA and CDR2 FQGNSA. The CDR3 protein is CASSFGRDTQYF. For the CDR3, the DNA is TGTGCCAGCAGCTTCGGAAGGGATACGCAGTATTTT.